The 20 T cell receptor beta chains below all came from one sample that was sequenced in a study of response to subunit inactivated influenza vaccine. TCRdb recomputed calls from the RT-PCR reads with MiXCR, one row per CDR3 protein. The sample shows 650,000 to 800,000 distinct CDR3 sequences, approximately 13% of them seen only once. This sample comprised PBMCs from blood, obtained 14 days before vaccination. The receptors were gathered from a man aged 50 or older who received an inactivated influenza vaccine.

This clonotype was counted only a few times. In DNA, the CDR3 is TGTGCCAGCAGCTTTTATGCAGGGACGGGGGGAAACACCATATATTTT. It codes for CASSFYAGTGGNTIYF. V gene TRBV7-2 combines with J gene TRBJ1-3, with D perhaps TRBD1 (5 bases). The CDR3 consists of 16 residues. V was clipped by 3 bases and J by 4 bases, with 16 bases between them. Looked up from germline, CDR1 is SGHTA and CDR2 is FQGNSA. The complete variable domain, with remaining parts taken from reference TRBV7-2 and TRBJ1-3, reads GAGVSQSPSNKVTEKGKDVELRCDPISGHTALYWYRQSLGQGLEFLIYFQGNSAPDKSGLPSDRFSAERTGGSVSTLTIQRTQQEDSAVYLCASSFYAGTGGNTIYFGEGSWLTVV.

This rearrangement joins TRBV20-1 to TRBJ2-7; D unresolved. CDR1 DFQATT and CDR2 SNEGSKA come from the germline V gene (reference sequence). Between the trimmed V and J ends, which lost 7 bases and 2 bases, there was a span of 9 bases. This CDR3 comprises 11 residues. Written as DNA, the CDR3 is TGCAGTGTCCCGGACGCCTACGAGCAGTACTTC. This gives the protein CSVPDAYEQYF.

The chain is built from TRBV11-3 and TRBJ1-6; D possibly corresponds to TRBD1 (5 bases). This CDR3 has 14 residues. The germline gives CDR1 SGHNT, CDR2 YENEEA. Trimming removed 9 bases from V and 13 bases from J, with 22 bases in between. As DNA, the CDR3 is TGTGCCAGAGGACGAGAGGGGACGGTCTCTCCCCTCCACTTT. The encoded protein is CARGREGTVSPLHF.

Remarks on this clonotype: A read error may produce the germline difference seen at one junction end. The rearrangement joins TRBV5-1 to TRBJ2-7; D uncertain. Germline values: CDR1 SGHRS, CDR2 YFSETQ. The length of the CDR3 is 12 residues. The CDR3 region has the DNA TGCCCCAGCAGTCTTATCGGCTACGAGCAGTACTTC. The encoded protein is CPSSLIGYEQYF.

The sample holds a few counts of this clonotype. The V and J genes are TRBV7-9 and TRBJ1-2; D is perhaps TRBD1 (6 bases). The CDR3 spans 15 residues. Germline assignment: CDR1 SEHNR and CDR2 FQNEAQ (reference sequence). V was cut by 3 bases and J by 7 bases, with 18 bases left in between. DNA for the CDR3: TGTGCCAGCAGCTTCAGGGACCCGGGACAAGTTGGCTACACCTTC. Its translation: CASSFRDPGQVGYTF.

This clonotype was seen a handful of times. The rearrangement links TRBV12-3 or TRBV12-4 to TRBJ1-2; D is possibly TRBD1 (6 bases). The CDR3 length is 14 residues. Trimming pared 5 bases from V and 2 bases from J, leaving 12 bases between. The CDR3 region is CASSRGQWNYGYTF. DNA of the CDR3: TGTGCCAGCAGTCGCGGACAGTGGAACTATGGCTACACCTTC.

V usage is TRBV20-1 and J usage is TRBJ2-7; 12 nucleotides match TRBD2. Looked up from germline, CDR1 is DFQATT and CDR2 is SNEGSKA (reference sequence). The CDR3 loop spans 14 amino acids. Trimming took 5 bases from V and 1 from J; bases not matched to a gene: 3. DNA of the CDR3: TGCAGTGCTTTTGGACTAGCGGGATCCTACGAGCAGTACTTC. It is translated as CSAFGLAGSYEQYF.

A few counts support this clonotype. The gene calls are TRBV6-1 and TRBJ2-2; the D gene is possibly TRBD1 (6 bases). Germline values: CDR1 MNHNS, CDR2 SASEGT. Trimming removed 6 bases at V and 9 bases at J, with 17 bases between. The CDR3 spans 14 residues. The CDR3 DNA is TGTGCCAGCAGCCAGGGGCAGTCCTACTGGGAGCTGTTTTTT. Its translation: CASSQGQSYWELFF.

This clonotype has just a few counts. The CDR3 loop reads CASRSGTSGSNEQFF. For the CDR3, the DNA is TGTGCCAGCAGATCCGGGACTAGCGGTTCCAATGAGCAGTTCTTC. The V and J genes are TRBV6-1 and TRBJ2-1; 11 nucleotides line up with TRBD2. CDR3 length equals 15 residues. The V gene end was trimmed by 6 bases and the J gene end by 6 bases; junction bases not matched to a gene: 7. In germline, CDR1 is MNHNS, CDR2 SASEGT.

The chain carries TRBV5-1 and TRBJ1-1; TRBD1 is a possible D gene (5 bases). The CDR3 consists of 14 residues. CDR1 and CDR2 from the germline V gene are SGHRS and YFSETQ. V lost 2 bases to trimming and J lost 6 bases, with 14 bases between them. In nucleotides, the CDR3 is TGCGCCAGCAGCTTTTCATCCGGGGCCGCTGAAGCTTTCTTT. Its translation: CASSFSSGAAEAFF.

The genes are TRBV3-1 and TRBJ2-5; 15 positions match TRBD2. V was clipped by 4 bases and J by 5 bases; unmatched bases: 11. The CDR3 loop spans 18 amino acids. Germline loops: CDR1 LGHDT, CDR2 YNNKEL (reference sequence). Written as DNA, the CDR3 is TGTGCCAGCAGCCCGGGACTAGCGGGGGGCTTAATCAAGGAGACCCAGTACTTC. The encoded protein is CASSPGLAGGLIKETQYF.

This clonotype was detected only a few times. The chain uses TRBV5-1 and TRBJ2-7; 9 bases are shared with TRBD1. Looked up from germline, CDR1 is SGHRS and CDR2 is YFSETQ. V lost 4 bases to trimming and J lost 6 bases; unmatched junction nucleotides: 8. The CDR3 extends over 14 amino acids. The CDR3 region is CASSVRTGASEQYF. CDR3 nucleotide sequence: TGCGCCAGCAGCGTACGGACAGGGGCGTCCGAGCAGTACTTC.

The table lists this clonotype with a few counts. In DNA, the CDR3 is TGCAGTGCTGTGGCCGGGCACTCAAATCAGCCCCAGCATTTT. Protein: CSAVAGHSNQPQHF. The chain joins TRBV20-1 to TRBJ1-5; unclear D gene. This CDR3 has 14 amino acids. Between the trimmed V and J ends, which lost 5 bases and 4 bases, there was a span of 15 bases. Looked up from germline, CDR1 is DFQATT and CDR2 is SNEGSKA (reference sequence).

The table lists this clonotype with a few counts. The chain uses TRBV4-2 and TRBJ2-6, with 10 bases matching TRBD1. The CDR3 spans 16 residues. The V segment lost 4 bases and the J segment 2 bases; nucleotides outside the gene matches: 2. Per germline, CDR1 LGHNA and CDR2 YNFKEQ. CDR3 sequence: CASSPTGGAGANVLTF. CDR3 sequence (DNA): TGTGCCAGCAGCCCGACAGGGGGCGCTGGGGCCAACGTCCTGACTTTC.

This chain connects TRBV6-5 to TRBJ2-7, with 10 nucleotides matching TRBD2. This CDR3 comprises 16 residues. J lost 5 bases, V lost 0 bases, and 7 bases had no gene match. Germline CDR1 reads MNHEY; CDR2 reads SVGAGI. CDR3 in amino acids: CASSYSPSGSWDEQYF. The CDR3 nucleotides read TGTGCCAGCAGTTACTCTCCTAGCGGGAGTTGGGACGAGCAGTACTTC.

The genes are TRBV20-1 and TRBJ2-5; the match to TRBD2 covers 12 bases. There are 17 residues in the CDR3. The germline V gene has CDR1 DFQATT and CDR2 SNEGSKA (reference sequence). The trim removed 1 base at V and 1 base at J, leaving 7 bases unmatched. CDR3 in amino acids: CSARALGLAGSQETQYF. The CDR3 DNA sequence: TGCAGTGCTAGAGCCTTAGGACTAGCGGGGTCCCAAGAGACCCAGTACTTC.

This clonotype was observed many times. This chain joins TRBV4-3 and TRBJ2-3; TRBD2 matches 13 bases. Germline CDR1 reads LGHNA; CDR2 reads YSLEER. V dropped 0 bases and J dropped 0; count of bases not matched to a gene: 9. CDR3 length: 20 amino acids. As DNA, the CDR3 is TGCGCCAGCAGCCAAGATTTAGCGACTAGCGGGAGGACTAGCACAGATACGCAGTATTTT. This codes for CASSQDLATSGRTSTDTQYF.

At least ten counts were recorded for this clonotype. The V gene is TRBV24-1, the J gene TRBJ1-1; D is perhaps TRBD1 (5 bases). V was pared by 2 bases and J by 5 bases, with 14 bases between. Per germline, CDR1 KGHDR and CDR2 SFDVKD. The CDR3 sequence is 15 residues long. The CDR3 bases are TGTGCCACCAGTGATTCTAAGACCGGGGGGACTGAAGCTTTCTTT. Its translation: CATSDSKTGGTEAFF.

The table lists this clonotype with a few counts. The genes are TRBV6-2 or TRBV6-3 and TRBJ2-1; 12 bases align to TRBD2. CDR1 and CDR2 (germline): MNHEY, SVGEGT. CDR3 length: 17 amino acids. V dropped 6 bases and J dropped 10; count of bases not matched to a gene: 16. The CDR3 spells CASSPGLAGSRTWEQFF. CDR3 nucleotides: TGTGCCAGCAGCCCCGGACTAGCGGGGTCCCGCACCTGGGAGCAGTTCTTC.

This clonotype occurred a few times. The chain is built from TRBV7-6 and TRBJ2-1, with 8 bases aligning to TRBD2. Germline assignment: CDR1 SGHVS and CDR2 FNYEAQ. The CDR3 is 14 residues long. Trimming took 1 base from V and 9 from J; bases not matched to a gene: 5. CDR3 amino acids: CASSLDQRGTEQFF. Written as DNA, the CDR3 is TGTGCCAGCAGCTTAGACCAGCGGGGGACTGAGCAGTTCTTC.